The T cell receptor beta chain described here comes from a study of Graves' ophthalmopathy and Graves' hyperthyroidism. Study information: Stable hyperthyroidism was defined by absence of ophthalmopathy within 18 months of follow-up. Study-wide results and limits: Between ophthalmopathy and stable hyperthyroidism, a 13-signature model drew a separation with roughly 85% sensitivity and less than 83% specificity.

The authors amplified TCR beta CDR3 regions, and they did so from RNA transcripts for repertoire sequencing. Investigators did first-round RT-PCR with HTBI primers, then second-round multiplex PCR. TCRdb independently ran MiXCR on the multiplex PCR reads; one entry per CDR3 protein. Altogether around 1.1 million distinct CDR3 sequences are present, less than 45% being singletons, with the ten largest covering around 10%. Germline V CDR1 and CDR2: SQVTM, ANQGSEA. The CDR3 has 13 residues. V gave up 8 bases and J gave up 7 bases; unmatched junction bases: 6. There are many counts of this clonotype. Its antigen is undetermined.

The sequencing sample was made of peripheral blood or thyroid tissue (not recorded which). The J gene is TRBJ1-6, the V gene TRBV29-1; 9 bases line up with TRBD1. The sequence was collected from an adult man with Graves' hyperthyroidism. In DNA, the CDR3 is TGCAGCACCCGGACAGGGGTCAATTCACCCCTCCACTTT. Its translation is CSTRTGVNSPLHF.